This entry features one T cell receptor (beta chain) sequence. The antigen is undetermined. These data come from a study of T cell responses to AZD1222 COVID-19 vaccine. The data were produced by immunoSEQ multiplex PCR, yet TCRdb's version contains in-frame clones alone and is incomplete. The sample has about 150,000 clones, around 90% seen once. The CDR3 loop spans 15 amino acids. Germline CDR1 reads SGHTA; CDR2 reads FQGNSA. V was pared by 4 bases and J by 7 bases, with 19 bases between. Overall study results and limits: Distributed over spike, vaccine-associated CD4 TCRs predominated at 160-218 and 743-854. Sampling that yielded the repertoires occurred only after the peak T cell response. Donors were mostly white British, more females; clonal diversity possibly underestimated. Seropositive status at baseline applied to only a handful of AZD1222 recipients.

This material consisted of peripheral blood, taken 28 days after the second AZD1222 dose. This chain connects TRBV7-2 to TRBJ1-2; D not certain. This clonotype was obtained from an adult who received the AZD1222 COVID-19 vaccine. CDR3 nucleotides: TGTGCCAGCAGCTCGGCGGGTAAGGGAACAGTTGGCTACACCTTC. This encodes CASSSAGKGTVGYTF.